This TCR beta chain appears in the sequencing data of a study of OX40 agonist ivuxolimab in advanced cancers. Libraries were prepared by immunoSEQ multiplex PCR; TCRdb keeps only in-frame clonotypes and omits some of them. Of more than 80,000 clones listed, about 90% are singletons. The germline V gene encodes CDR1 MNHEY and CDR2 SMNVEV (reference sequence). The CDR3 covers 15 residues. Trimming removed 4 bases from V and 4 bases from J, with 17 bases in between. Overall study findings and caveats: By week 6 at 0.1 to 3.0 mg/kg, blood CD4+ and CD8+ T cells had expanded clonally.

Of note for this clone: Its antigen is as yet unknown.

The clonotype comes from an adult with an advanced solid tumor such as melanoma, head and neck, liver or kidney cancer. V is TRBV27 and J is TRBJ2-7; D not resolved. Specimen: CD4+ or CD8+ T cells sorted from blood, collected in a trial of the OX40 agonist ivuxolimab. The CDR3 DNA reads as TGTGCCAGCAGTTCCCTCGGCGAGCGCATTTACGAGCAGTACTTC. Translating it yields CASSSLGERIYEQYF.